This T cell receptor beta chain is from a study of beta chain features in type 1 diabetes. Study as a whole: Investigators examined approximately 110,000,000 sorted cells across all samples. Overall study results and limits: Small HLA sub-analyses could not settle whether HLA shapes TCRB rearrangement. Shortening that was moderate but significant affected the TCRB CDR3s of Type 1 diabetes patients in all four CD4+ subsets.

The ends lost 6 bases at V and 0 bases at J; junction bases unmatched: 8. The germline V gene has CDR1 SNHLY and CDR2 FYNNEI. This CDR3 comprises 17 residues. cDNA synthesis used the whole RNA isolate, giving expressed TCRB sequences. The method was immunoSEQ multiplex PCR; TCRdb's version includes in-frame clones alone and lacks a portion of them. This table holds about 340,000 clones, roughly a tenth found once. This clone was recorded a few times. As yet, its antigen is unknown. Each of the CD4+ naive, central memory, regulatory and stem cell-like memory populations was sorted via CD45RO/CCR7/CD25/CD127/CD95/CD27. The authors obtained over 98% purity in all sorted populations.

Specimen: central memory CD4+ T cells from blood. The chain uses TRBV2 and TRBJ2-6; 7 bases line up with TRBD1. The receptor was isolated from a man aged 30 to 45 with type 1 diabetes. The CDR3 region is CASRERTGSSGANVLTF. In DNA, the CDR3 is TGTGCCAGCAGAGAAAGGACAGGATCCTCTGGGGCCAACGTCCTGACTTTC.